The present T cell receptor beta chain was sequenced within a study of blood T cell repertoires in COVID-19. Overall study context: Nucleic acid was either cDNA or gDNA, and it came from T cells, B-cell-depleted T cells, or PBMCs.

This CDR3 has 14 residues. Germline CDR1 SNHLY, CDR2 FYNNEI. The germline V and J ends were trimmed by 3 bases and 2 bases, with 9 bases remaining between them. Those enrolled, adults aged about 18 to 95 years, came from some 23 US areas. Self-reported history from a screening survey and questionnaire set each donor's cohort. Profiled with immunoSEQ multiplex PCR; TCRdb holds only in-frame clones, not every one. The sample carries fewer than 250,000 clones, roughly four fifths recorded once. The rearrangement links TRBV2 to TRBJ2-3; D may be TRBD1 (5 bases). This TCR was sampled from a woman in her 40s who had been exposed to COVID-19. Sequenced material: PBMCs or T cells enriched from blood (not recorded which). CDR3 region: CASSEVTDTDTQYF. The CDR3 DNA follows: TGTGCCAGCAGTGAGGTGACAGACACAGATACGCAGTATTTT. Full variable domain (remainder filled in from reference TRBV2 and TRBJ2-3): EPEVTQTPSHQVTQMGQEVILRCVPISNHLYFYWYRQILGQKVEFLVSFYNNEISEKSEIFDDQFSVERPDGSNFTLKIRSTKLEDSAMYFCASSEVTDTDTQYFGPGTRLTVL.